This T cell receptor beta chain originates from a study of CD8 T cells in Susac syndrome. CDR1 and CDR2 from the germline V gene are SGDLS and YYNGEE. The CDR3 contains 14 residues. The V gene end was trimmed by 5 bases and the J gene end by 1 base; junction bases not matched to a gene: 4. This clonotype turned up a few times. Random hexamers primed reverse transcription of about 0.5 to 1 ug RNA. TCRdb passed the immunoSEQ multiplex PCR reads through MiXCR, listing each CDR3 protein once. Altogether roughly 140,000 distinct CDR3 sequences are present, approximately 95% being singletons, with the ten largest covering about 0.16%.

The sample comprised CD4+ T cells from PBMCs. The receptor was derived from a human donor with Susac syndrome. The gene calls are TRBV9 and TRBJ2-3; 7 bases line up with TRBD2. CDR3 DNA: TGTGCCAGCAGTCCGGCGGGGGGCACAGATACGCAGTATTTT. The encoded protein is CASSPAGGTDTQYF. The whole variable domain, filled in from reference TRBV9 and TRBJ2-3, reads DSGVTQTPKHLITATGQRVTLRCSPRSGDLSVYWYQQSLDQGLQFLIQYYNGEERAKGNILERFSAQQFPDLHSELNLSSLELGDSALYFCASSPAGGTDTQYFGPGTRLTVL.